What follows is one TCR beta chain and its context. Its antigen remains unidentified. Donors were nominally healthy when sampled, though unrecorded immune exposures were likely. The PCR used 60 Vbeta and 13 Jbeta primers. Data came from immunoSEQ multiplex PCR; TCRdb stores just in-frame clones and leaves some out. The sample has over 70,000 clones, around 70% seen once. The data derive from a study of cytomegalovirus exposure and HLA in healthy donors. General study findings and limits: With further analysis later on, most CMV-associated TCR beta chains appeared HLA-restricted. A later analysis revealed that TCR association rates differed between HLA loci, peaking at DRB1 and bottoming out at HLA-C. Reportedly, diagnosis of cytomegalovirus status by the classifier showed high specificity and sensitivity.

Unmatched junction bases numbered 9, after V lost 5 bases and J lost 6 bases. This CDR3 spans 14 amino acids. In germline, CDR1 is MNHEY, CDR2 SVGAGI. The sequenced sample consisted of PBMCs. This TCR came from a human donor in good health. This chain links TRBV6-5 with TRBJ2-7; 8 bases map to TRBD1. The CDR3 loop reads CASSKRQGSVEQYF. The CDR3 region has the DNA TGTGCCAGCAGTAAGAGACAGGGGTCGGTCGAGCAGTACTTC.